A single T cell receptor beta chain is shown here with its context. Its antigen is not identified. This record belongs to a study of shared clonotypes between healthy human individuals. How the authors handled the data: In the immunoSEQ data, sequences were junction-only and lacked quality scores, so filtering differed. The repertoire was sequenced with immunoSEQ multiplex PCR; TCRdb's copy has only in-frame clones and lacks some. V and J calls and clone size are given by that table; D and trimming were obtained from the DNA. The sample shows approximately 2.5 million clones, about 92% of them seen only once. General study findings and limits: What naive subsets generally showed was a larger estimated richness than memory subsets showed. Sampling involved blood alone; tissue repertoires likely differ.

Sequenced sample: naive CD4+ T cells sorted from blood. Stated subset: CD45RA+ positively selected. This TCR came from a man between 18 and 35 years old in good health.

This chain's CDR3 is CAVPTSGQGNFGNTIYF. The DNA of the CDR3 is TGTGCCGTGCCGACTTCGGGACAGGGGAATTTTGGAAACACCATATATTTT. This sequence joins TRBV2 and TRBJ1-3; TRBD1 matches at 10 bases. The CDR3 runs 17 residues. V was pared by 11 bases and J by 3 bases, with 16 bases of the junction left unmatched. Germline loops: CDR1 SNHLY, CDR2 FYNNEI.